These 24 T cell receptor beta chains came from one sample sequenced in a study of brain T cells in children with intractable seizures. Repertoires were generated with immunoSEQ multiplex PCR, while TCRdb's copy carries only in-frame clones and drops some. The sample consists of about 110,000 clones, roughly 94% of them appearing once. The sequencing used peripheral blood, collected at surgery. These receptors came from a boy younger than two with hemimegalencephaly and intractable seizures.

V is TRBV2 and J is TRBJ2-7, with D possibly TRBD1 on 6 matching bases. This CDR3 has 13 amino acids. CDR1 and CDR2 from the germline V gene are SNHLY and FYNNEI. Trimming pared 4 bases from V and 4 bases from J, leaving 11 bases between. The DNA for the CDR3 is TGTGCCAGCAGTGGACCCAGGGGTTACGAGCAGTACTTC. As protein: CASSGPRGYEQYF.

The CDR3 here is CASGPPGRRYEQYF. The CDR3 nucleotides read TGTGCCAGCGGTCCTCCAGGGAGAAGGTACGAGCAGTACTTC. This chain joins TRBV2 and TRBJ2-7, with D perhaps matching TRBD1 or TRBD2 (5 bases each). This CDR3 has 14 residues. Trimming cost V 8 bases and J 4 bases, with 18 bases left between them. Germline V lookup: CDR1 SNHLY, CDR2 FYNNEI.

CDR3 nucleotides: TGTGCCATCAGTGATACGGGAGTCCAACAGGAGACCCAGTACTTC. This encodes CAISDTGVQQETQYF. The rearrangement links TRBV10-3 to TRBJ2-5; perhaps TRBD2 as D (6 bases). Germline loops: CDR1 ENHRY, CDR2 SYGVKD. The CDR3 is 15 amino acids. V was shortened by 3 bases and J by 5 bases, with 16 bases between the two germline ends.

The chain joins TRBV6-5 to TRBJ2-1; unclear D gene. V dropped 6 bases and J dropped 0 bases, with 6 bases sitting between them. This CDR3 comprises 13 residues. Per the germline V gene, CDR1 is MNHEY and CDR2 is SVGAGI. CDR3 in amino acids: CASRQSSYNEQFF. Here the CDR3 DNA reads TGTGCCAGCAGACAGAGCTCCTACAATGAGCAGTTCTTC.

The chain joins TRBV7-9 to TRBJ1-1; D is ambiguous. The CDR3 has 12 residues. V was cut by 4 bases and J by 6 bases, with 9 bases left in between. Germline V lookup: CDR1 SEHNR, CDR2 FQNEAQ (reference sequence). CDR3 nucleotide sequence: TGTGCCAGCAGCTCGTCCCCCGCTGAAGCTTTCTTT. Its translation is CASSSSPAEAFF.

The chain uses TRBV9 and TRBJ2-7, with D perhaps TRBD2 (6 bases). There are 14 residues in the CDR3. Germline CDR1 is SGDLS and CDR2 is YYNGEE. With 0 bases removed from V and 6 bases from J, the gap between germline ends came to 13 bases. CDR3 coding DNA: TGTGCCAGCAGCGTAGCGGTAGAAGCGGGCGAGCAGTACTTC. Protein product: CASSVAVEAGEQYF. The full variable domain, with the rest looked up from reference TRBV9 and TRBJ2-7, is DSGVTQTPKHLITATGQRVTLRCSPRSGDLSVYWYQQSLDQGLQFLIQYYNGEERAKGNILERFSAQQFPDLHSELNLSSLELGDSALYFCASSVAVEAGEQYFGPGTRLTVT.

The chain combines TRBV27 with TRBJ2-1, with D uncertain. Germline CDR1 and CDR2: MNHEY and SMNVEV (reference sequence). This CDR3 spans 14 amino acids. The ends were cut back, 3 bases at V and 6 bases at J, with 12 bases in the middle. DNA for the CDR3: TGTGCCAGCAGTTTGGGCCTCTTAGCCAATGAGCAGTTCTTC. As protein: CASSLGLLANEQFF.

CDR3 region: CASRPFRTGSSSGANVLTF. The CDR3 coding sequence is TGTGCCAGCAGGCCATTTAGGACAGGCAGTAGCTCTGGGGCCAACGTCCTGACTTTC. The chain has TRBV11-2 and TRBJ2-6, with TRBD1 identical over 7 bases. After removal of 6 bases from V and 0 bases from J, the junction contained 14 bases not matched to a gene. CDR1 is SGHAT, CDR2 FQNNGV, per germline. The length of the CDR3 is 19 residues. Together with reference TRBV11-2 and TRBJ2-6, the CDR3 gives the full variable domain: EAGVAQSPRYKIIEKRQSVAFWCNPISGHATLYWYQQILGQGPKLLIQFQNNGVVDDSQLPKDRFSAERLKGVDSTLKIQPAKLEDSAVYLCASRPFRTGSSSGANVLTFGAGSRLTVL.

The chain carries TRBV27 and TRBJ1-2, with D maybe TRBD1 (5 bases). CDR1 and CDR2 from the germline V gene are MNHEY and SMNVEV (reference sequence). V was clipped by 3 bases and J by 8 bases, with 13 bases between them. The CDR3 totals 13 residues. The CDR3 loop reads CASSFGGITGYTF. The CDR3 DNA sequence: TGTGCCAGCAGTTTCGGGGGAATAACCGGCTACACCTTC.

The chain combines TRBV29-1 with TRBJ1-4; D uncertain. The CDR3 length is 15 residues. Trimming removed 6 bases at V and 0 bases at J, with 14 bases between. Per the germline V gene, CDR1 is SQVTM and CDR2 is ANQGSEA. The CDR3 spells CSVIWTGSTNEKLFF. CDR3 coding DNA: TGCAGCGTGATCTGGACGGGATCAACTAATGAAAAACTGTTTTTT.

The rearrangement uses TRBV28 and TRBJ2-2; D perhaps matches TRBD2 (6 bases). Germline V lookup: CDR1 MDHEN, CDR2 SYDVKM. The V end was cut by 4 bases, the J end by 6 bases, with 12 bases between. The CDR3 covers 14 residues. The CDR3, as DNA: TGTGCCAGCAGTTCCCCACGGGGGTCCGGGGAGCTGTTTTTT. Its protein is CASSSPRGSGELFF.

This clone came up a few times. This chain links TRBV4-1 with TRBJ1-5, with D unresolved. CDR1 and CDR2 from the germline V gene are MGHRA and YSYEKL. The CDR3 is 14 residues long. V was clipped by 3 bases and J by 1 base, with 7 bases between them. CDR3 loop: CASSHHESNQPQHF. The CDR3 nucleotides are TGCGCCAGCAGCCATCATGAGAGCAATCAGCCCCAGCATTTT.

The chain joins TRBV12-3 or TRBV12-4 to TRBJ2-1; 8 bases are a match to TRBD1. CDR3 size: 13 residues. J gave up 7 bases and V 4 bases, and 3 bases lay outside the gene matches. Here the CDR3 reads CASSSTGVNEQFF. As DNA, the CDR3 is TGTGCCAGCAGTTCGACAGGGGTGAATGAGCAGTTCTTC.

The J gene is TRBJ2-3, the V gene TRBV14, with 7 bases that match TRBD2. CDR1 SGHDN and CDR2 FVKESK come from the germline V gene. V was clipped by 4 bases and J by 6 bases; unmatched bases: 10. The CDR3 is made up of 15 amino acids. This CDR3 reads CASSLSGGDDDTQYF. CDR3 DNA sequence: TGTGCCAGCAGCCTTAGTGGGGGGGACGATGATACGCAGTATTTT.

The CDR3 protein is CASSHEATGELFF. CDR3 bases: TGTGCCAGCAGTCATGAAGCCACCGGGGAGCTGTTTTTT. The rearrangement uses TRBV6-6 and TRBJ2-2, with D unclear. With 5 bases removed from V and 4 bases from J, the gap between germline ends came to 8 bases. There are 13 residues in the CDR3. The germline gives CDR1 MNHNY, CDR2 SVGAGI (reference sequence).

The gene calls are TRBV2 and TRBJ1-1; TRBD1 matches 7 bases. Germline values: CDR1 SNHLY, CDR2 FYNNEI. The CDR3 spans 15 residues. The junction had 12 bases not matched to a gene; V was cut back by 6 bases and J by 5 bases. CDR3 DNA: TGTGCCAGCAGAGAAAGGACAGGCGGGGGGACTGAAGCTTTCTTT. It is translated as CASRERTGGGTEAFF. Complete variable domain (other parts from reference TRBV2 and TRBJ1-1): EPEVTQTPSHQVTQMGQEVILRCVPISNHLYFYWYRQILGQKVEFLVSFYNNEISEKSEIFDDQFSVERPDGSNFTLKIRSTKLEDSAMYFCASRERTGGGTEAFFGQGTRLTVV.

This clone was picked up one time. This chain links TRBV29-1 with TRBJ2-3, with TRBD2 matching over 8 bases. V was pared by 6 bases and J by 3 bases, with 8 bases of the junction left unmatched. Germline V lookup: CDR1 SQVTM, CDR2 ANQGSEA. The CDR3 sequence is 14 residues long. This chain's CDR3 is CSVPPSGRTDTQYF. As DNA, the CDR3 is TGCAGCGTCCCACCCAGCGGGAGAACAGATACGCAGTATTTT.

J is TRBJ2-3 and V is TRBV18; TRBD1 might be the D (8 bases). In germline, CDR1 is KGHSH, CDR2 LQKENI. The V gene lost 3 bases and the J gene lost 5 bases, with 21 bases spanning the gap. The CDR3 consists of 17 residues. CDR3 sequence (DNA): TGTGCCAGCTCACCCCCCCGGGGGGACAGGAAGGGAGATACGCAGTATTTT. Encoded protein: CASSPPRGDRKGDTQYF.

This clone was counted a single time. The J gene is TRBJ2-5, the V gene TRBV28, with D unresolved. The CDR3 spans 14 residues. Germline V gene data show CDR1 as MDHEN and CDR2 as SYDVKM. Trimming left V 1 base short and J 3 bases short, with 9 bases between. CDR3 residues: CASSLLGQEETQYF. In DNA, the CDR3 is TGTGCCAGCAGTTTATTAGGGCAGGAAGAGACCCAGTACTTC.

This sequence joins TRBV20-1 and TRBJ1-1, with D uncertain. The CDR3 runs to 12 residues. CDR1 is DFQATT, CDR2 SNEGSKA, per germline (reference sequence). V dropped 3 bases and J dropped 6 bases, with 11 bases sitting between them. In nucleotides, the CDR3 is TGCAGTGCTAGTTTGACGGTTTCTGAAGCTTTCTTT. Its translation: CSASLTVSEAFF.

The genes are TRBV5-1 and TRBJ2-7; 9 positions agree with TRBD1. The CDR3 is 14 amino acids. J was trimmed by 4 bases and V by 4 bases; bases with no gene match: 6. The germline V gene has CDR1 SGHRS and CDR2 YFSETQ. Here the CDR3 reads CASSPQGAEYEQYF. The DNA for the CDR3 is TGCGCCAGCAGCCCACAGGGGGCGGAATACGAGCAGTACTTC.

This sequence joins TRBV9 and TRBJ2-1, with 11 bases lining up with TRBD2. The CDR3 loop spans 13 amino acids. Per the germline V gene, CDR1 is SGDLS and CDR2 is YYNGEE. V shed 0 bases and J 10 bases; nucleotides not matched to a gene: 0. The CDR3 loop reads CASSVASGREQFF. The CDR3 coding sequence is TGTGCCAGCAGCGTAGCTAGCGGGAGGGAGCAGTTCTTC.

This rearrangement joins TRBV6-5 to TRBJ2-3; perhaps TRBD1 as D (5 bases). With 3 bases removed from V and 7 bases from J, the gap between germline ends came to 17 bases. The CDR3 is 15 residues long. Germline V CDR1 and CDR2: MNHEY, SVGAGI. The CDR3 protein is CASSYSPGPANTQYF. The DNA of the CDR3 is TGTGCCAGCAGTTATAGTCCAGGGCCCGCCAATACGCAGTATTTT.

This chain connects TRBV30 to TRBJ1-2; tentative D call: TRBD1 (6 bases). Germline V gives CDR1 GTSNPN, CDR2 SVGIG (reference sequence). CDR3 length: 16 amino acids. V dropped 0 bases and J dropped 4 bases, with 18 bases sitting between them. CDR3: CAWSVARFLGGYGYTF. In DNA form, the CDR3 reads TGTGCCTGGAGTGTAGCCAGATTCCTAGGGGGCTATGGCTACACCTTC.